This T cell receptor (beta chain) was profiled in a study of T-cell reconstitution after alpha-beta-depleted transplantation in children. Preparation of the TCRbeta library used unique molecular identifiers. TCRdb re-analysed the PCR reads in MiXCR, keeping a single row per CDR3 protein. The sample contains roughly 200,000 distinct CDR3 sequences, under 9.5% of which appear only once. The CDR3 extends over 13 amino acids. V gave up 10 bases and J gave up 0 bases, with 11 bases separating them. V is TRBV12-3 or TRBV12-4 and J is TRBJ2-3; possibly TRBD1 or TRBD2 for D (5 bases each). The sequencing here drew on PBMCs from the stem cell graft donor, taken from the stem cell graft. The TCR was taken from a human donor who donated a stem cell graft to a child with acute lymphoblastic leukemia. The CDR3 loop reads CATGDVSTDTQYF. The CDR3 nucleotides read TGTGCCACCGGGGACGTAAGCACAGATACGCAGTATTTT.